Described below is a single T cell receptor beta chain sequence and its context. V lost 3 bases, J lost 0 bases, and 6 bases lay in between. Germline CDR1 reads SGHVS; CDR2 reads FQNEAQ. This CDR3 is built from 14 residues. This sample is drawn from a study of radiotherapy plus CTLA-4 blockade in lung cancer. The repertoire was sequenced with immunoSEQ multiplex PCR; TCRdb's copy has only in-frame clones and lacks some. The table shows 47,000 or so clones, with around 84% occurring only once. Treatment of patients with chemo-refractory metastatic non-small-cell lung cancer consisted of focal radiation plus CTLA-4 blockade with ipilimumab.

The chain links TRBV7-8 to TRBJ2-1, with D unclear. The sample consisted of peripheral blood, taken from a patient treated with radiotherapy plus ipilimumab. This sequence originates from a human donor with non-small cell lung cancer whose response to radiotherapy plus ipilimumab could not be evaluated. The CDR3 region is CASSFWSSYNEQFF. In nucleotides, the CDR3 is TGTGCCAGCAGCTTTTGGAGCTCCTACAATGAGCAGTTCTTC.